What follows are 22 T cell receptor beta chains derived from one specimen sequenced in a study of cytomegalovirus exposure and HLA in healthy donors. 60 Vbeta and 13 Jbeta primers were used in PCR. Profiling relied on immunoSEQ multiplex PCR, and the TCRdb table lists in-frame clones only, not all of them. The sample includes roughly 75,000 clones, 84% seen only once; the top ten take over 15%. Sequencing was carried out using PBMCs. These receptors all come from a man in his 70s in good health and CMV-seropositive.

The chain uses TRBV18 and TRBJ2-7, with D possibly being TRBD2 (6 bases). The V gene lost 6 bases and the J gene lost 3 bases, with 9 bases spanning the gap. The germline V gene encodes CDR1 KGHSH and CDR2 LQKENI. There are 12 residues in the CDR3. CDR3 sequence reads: CASSSTSYEQYF. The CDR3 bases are TGTGCCAGCTCGTCGACTAGCTACGAGCAGTACTTC. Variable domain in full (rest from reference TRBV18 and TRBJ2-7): NAGVMQNPRHLVRRRGQEARLRCSPMKGHSHVYWYRQLPEEGLKFMVYLQKENIIDESGMPKERFSAEFPKEGPSILRIQQVVRGDSAAYFCASSSTSYEQYFGPGTRLTVT.

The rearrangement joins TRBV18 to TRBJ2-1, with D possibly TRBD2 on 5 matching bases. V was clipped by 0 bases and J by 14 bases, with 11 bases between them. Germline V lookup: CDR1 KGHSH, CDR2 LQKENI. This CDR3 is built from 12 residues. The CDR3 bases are TGTGCCAGCTCACCACCGACGGGATTCAAGTTCTTC. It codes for CASSPPTGFKFF. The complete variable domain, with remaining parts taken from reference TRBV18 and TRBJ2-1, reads NAGVMQNPRHLVRRRGQEARLRCSPMKGHSHVYWYRQLPEEGLKFMVYLQKENIIDESGMPKERFSAEFPKEGPSILRIQQVVRGDSAAYFCASSPPTGFKFFGPGTRLTVL.

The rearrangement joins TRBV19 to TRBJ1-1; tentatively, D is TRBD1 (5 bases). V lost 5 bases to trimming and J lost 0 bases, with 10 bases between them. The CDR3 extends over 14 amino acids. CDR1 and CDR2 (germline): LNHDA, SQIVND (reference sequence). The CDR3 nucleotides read TGTGCCAGTAGTTGGGGGGAGATGAACACTGAAGCTTTCTTT. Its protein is CASSWGEMNTEAFF.

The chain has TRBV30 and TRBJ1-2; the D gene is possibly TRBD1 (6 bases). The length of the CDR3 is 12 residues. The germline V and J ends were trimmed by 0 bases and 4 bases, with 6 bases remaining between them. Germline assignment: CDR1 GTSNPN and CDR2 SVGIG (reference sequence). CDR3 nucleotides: TGTGCCTGGAGTGTACAGGGCTATGGCTACACCTTC. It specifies CAWSVQGYGYTF.

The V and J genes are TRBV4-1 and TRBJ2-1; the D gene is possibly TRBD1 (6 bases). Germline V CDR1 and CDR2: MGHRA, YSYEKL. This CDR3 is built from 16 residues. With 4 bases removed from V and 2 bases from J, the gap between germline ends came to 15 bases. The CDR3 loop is CASSRGGLVPYNEQFF. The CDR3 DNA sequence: TGCGCCAGCAGCCGAGGGGGTTTAGTCCCCTACAATGAGCAGTTCTTC.

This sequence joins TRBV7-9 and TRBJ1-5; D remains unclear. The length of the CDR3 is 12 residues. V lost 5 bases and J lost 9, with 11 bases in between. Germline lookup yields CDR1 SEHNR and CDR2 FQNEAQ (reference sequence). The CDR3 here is CASSAERTPQHF. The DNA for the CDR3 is TGTGCCAGCAGCGCAGAACGTACGCCCCAGCATTTT.

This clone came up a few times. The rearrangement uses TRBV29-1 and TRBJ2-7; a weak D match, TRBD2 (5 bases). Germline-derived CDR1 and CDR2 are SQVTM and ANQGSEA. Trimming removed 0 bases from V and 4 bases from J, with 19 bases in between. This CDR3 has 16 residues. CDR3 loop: CSVEESAARGSYEQYF. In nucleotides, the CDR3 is TGCAGCGTTGAAGAGAGTGCGGCCAGAGGGTCATACGAGCAGTACTTC.

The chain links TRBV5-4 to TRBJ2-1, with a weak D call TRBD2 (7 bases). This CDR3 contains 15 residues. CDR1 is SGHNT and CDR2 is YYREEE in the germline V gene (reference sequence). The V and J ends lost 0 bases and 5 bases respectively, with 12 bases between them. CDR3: CASSLGSGGNNEQFF. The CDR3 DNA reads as TGTGCCAGCAGCTTGGGCTCGGGGGGCAACAATGAGCAGTTCTTC.

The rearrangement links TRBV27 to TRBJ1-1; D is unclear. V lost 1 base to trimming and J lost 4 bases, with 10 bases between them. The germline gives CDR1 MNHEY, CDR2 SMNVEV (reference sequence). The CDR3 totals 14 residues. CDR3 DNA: TGTGCCAGCAGTTTATTTCCCCTAATCACTGAAGCTTTCTTT. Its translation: CASSLFPLITEAFF.

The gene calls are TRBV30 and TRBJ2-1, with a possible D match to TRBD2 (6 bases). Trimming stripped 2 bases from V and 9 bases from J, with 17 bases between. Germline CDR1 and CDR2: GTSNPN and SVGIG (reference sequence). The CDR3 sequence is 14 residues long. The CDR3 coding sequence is TGTGCCTGGAGTTCGTCCGGGAGATTGATTGAGCAGTTCTTC. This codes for CAWSSSGRLIEQFF.

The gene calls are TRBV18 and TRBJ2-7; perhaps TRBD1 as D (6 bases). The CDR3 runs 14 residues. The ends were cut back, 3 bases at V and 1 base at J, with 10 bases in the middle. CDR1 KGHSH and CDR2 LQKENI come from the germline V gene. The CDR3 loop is CASSPRQDSYEQYF. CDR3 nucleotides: TGTGCCAGCTCACCTCGACAGGATTCCTACGAGCAGTACTTC.

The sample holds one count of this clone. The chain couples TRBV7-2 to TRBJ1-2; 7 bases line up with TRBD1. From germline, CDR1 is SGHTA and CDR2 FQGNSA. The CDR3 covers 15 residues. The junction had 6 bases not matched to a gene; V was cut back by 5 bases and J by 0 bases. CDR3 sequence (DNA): TGTGCCAGCAGCGCCATGGGACAGACTAACTATGGCTACACCTTC. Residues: CASSAMGQTNYGYTF.

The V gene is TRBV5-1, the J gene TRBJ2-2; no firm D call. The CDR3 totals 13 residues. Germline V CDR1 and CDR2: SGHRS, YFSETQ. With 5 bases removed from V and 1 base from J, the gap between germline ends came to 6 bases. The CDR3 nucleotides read TGCGCCAGCAGTGCAGGGAACACCGGGGAGCTGTTTTTT. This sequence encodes CASSAGNTGELFF.

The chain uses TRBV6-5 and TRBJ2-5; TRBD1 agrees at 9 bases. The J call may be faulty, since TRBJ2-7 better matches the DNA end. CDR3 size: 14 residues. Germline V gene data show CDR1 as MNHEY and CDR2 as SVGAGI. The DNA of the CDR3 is TGTGCCAGCAGTTACGGGACAGGGAACTACGAGCAGTACTTC. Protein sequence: CASSYGTGNYEQYF.

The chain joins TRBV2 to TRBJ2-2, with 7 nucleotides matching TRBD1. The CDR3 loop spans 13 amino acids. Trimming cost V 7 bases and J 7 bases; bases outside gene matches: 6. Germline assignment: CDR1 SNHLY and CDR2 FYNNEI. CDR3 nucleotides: TGTGCCAGCAAGTCAGGGGGAAACGGGGAGCTGTTTTTT. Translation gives CASKSGGNGELFF.

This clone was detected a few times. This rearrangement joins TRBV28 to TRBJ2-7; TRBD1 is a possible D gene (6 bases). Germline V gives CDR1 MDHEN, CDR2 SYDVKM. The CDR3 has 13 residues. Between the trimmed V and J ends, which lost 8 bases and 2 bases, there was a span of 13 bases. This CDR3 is CASGGQPPYEQYF. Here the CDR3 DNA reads TGTGCCAGCGGGGGACAACCTCCCTACGAGCAGTACTTC.

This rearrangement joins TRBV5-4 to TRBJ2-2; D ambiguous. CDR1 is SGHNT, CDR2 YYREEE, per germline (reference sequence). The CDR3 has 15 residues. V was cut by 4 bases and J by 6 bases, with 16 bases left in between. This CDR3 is CASSPTHSRPGELFF. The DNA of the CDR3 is TGTGCCAGCAGCCCGACACACTCCCGACCCGGGGAGCTGTTTTTT.

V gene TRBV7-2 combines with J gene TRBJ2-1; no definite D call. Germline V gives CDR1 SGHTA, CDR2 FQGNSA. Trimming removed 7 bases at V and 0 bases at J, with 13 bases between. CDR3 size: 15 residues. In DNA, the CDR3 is TGTGCCAGCACTAGTTCTTGGAGCTCCTACAATGAGCAGTTCTTC. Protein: CASTSSWSSYNEQFF.

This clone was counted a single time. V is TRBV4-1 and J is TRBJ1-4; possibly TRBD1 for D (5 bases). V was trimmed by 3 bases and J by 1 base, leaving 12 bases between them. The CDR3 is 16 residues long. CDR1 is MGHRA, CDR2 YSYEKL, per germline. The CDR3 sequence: CASSHVVGGTNEKLFF. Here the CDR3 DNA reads TGCGCCAGCAGCCATGTTGTGGGGGGAACTAATGAAAAACTGTTTTTT.

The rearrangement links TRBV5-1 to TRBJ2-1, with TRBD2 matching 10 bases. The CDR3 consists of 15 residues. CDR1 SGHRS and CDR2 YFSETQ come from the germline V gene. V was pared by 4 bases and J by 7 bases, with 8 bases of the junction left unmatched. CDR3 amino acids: CASSQLAGTLNEQFF. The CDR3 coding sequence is TGCGCCAGCAGCCAACTAGCGGGGACTTTAAATGAGCAGTTCTTC.

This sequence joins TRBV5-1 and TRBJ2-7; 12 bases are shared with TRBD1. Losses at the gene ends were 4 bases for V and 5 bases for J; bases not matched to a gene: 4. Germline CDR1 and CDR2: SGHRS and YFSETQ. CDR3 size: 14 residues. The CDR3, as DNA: TGCGCCAGCAGCCGCGGGACAGGGGGCGACGAGCAGTACTTC. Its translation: CASSRGTGGDEQYF. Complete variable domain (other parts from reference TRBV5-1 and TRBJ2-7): KAGVTQTPRYLIKTRGQQVTLSCSPISGHRSVSWYQQTPGQGLQFLFEYFSETQRNKGNFPGRFSGRQFSNSRSEMNVSTLELGDSALYLCASSRGTGGDEQYFGPGTRLTVT.

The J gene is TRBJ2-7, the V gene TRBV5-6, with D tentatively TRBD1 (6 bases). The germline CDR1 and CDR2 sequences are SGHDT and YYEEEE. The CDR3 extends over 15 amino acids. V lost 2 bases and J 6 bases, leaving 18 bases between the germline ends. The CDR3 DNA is TGTGCCAGCAGCTTTGTCGCAGGGGAACCTACCGAGCAGTACTTC. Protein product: CASSFVAGEPTEQYF.